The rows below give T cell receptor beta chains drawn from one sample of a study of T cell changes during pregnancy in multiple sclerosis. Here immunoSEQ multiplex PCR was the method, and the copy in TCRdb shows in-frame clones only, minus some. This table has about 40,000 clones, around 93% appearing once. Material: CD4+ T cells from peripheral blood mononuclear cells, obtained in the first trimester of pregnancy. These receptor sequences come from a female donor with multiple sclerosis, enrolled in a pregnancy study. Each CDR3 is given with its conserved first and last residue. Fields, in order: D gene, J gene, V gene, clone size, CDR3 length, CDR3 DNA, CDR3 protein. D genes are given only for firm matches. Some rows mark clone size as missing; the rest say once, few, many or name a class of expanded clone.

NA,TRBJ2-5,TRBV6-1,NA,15,TGTGCCAGCAGTGAAGCGCTTCGGGAACAAGAGACCCAGTACTTC,CASSEALREQETQYF
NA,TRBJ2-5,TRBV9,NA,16,TGTGCCAGCAGCGCTCGCGCCACAGGAGACCAAGAGACCCAGTACTTC,CASSARATGDQETQYF
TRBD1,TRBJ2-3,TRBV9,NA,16,TGTGCCAGCAGCGCCGGGACAGGGAGAGTTGCAGATACGCAGTATTTT,CASSAGTGRVADTQYF
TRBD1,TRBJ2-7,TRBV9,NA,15,TGTGCCAGCAGCGCAGGGAAGGCAGGGGGCTACGAGCAGTACTTC,CASSAGKAGGYEQYF
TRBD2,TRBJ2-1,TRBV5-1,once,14,TGCGCCAGCACCAAAACGAGCGGGAGTGATGAGCAGTTCTTC,CASTKTSGSDEQFF
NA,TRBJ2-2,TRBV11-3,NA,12,TGTGCCAGCAGCCCGTCGACCGGGGAGCTGTTTTTT,CASSPSTGELFF
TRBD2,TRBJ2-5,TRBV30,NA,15,TGTGCCTGGAGTGGGAGCGGGAGGAGAGGGGAGACCCAGTACTTC,CAWSGSGRRGETQYF
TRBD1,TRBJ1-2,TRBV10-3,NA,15,TGTGCCATCAGTGAGTCTGGTACAGGGGGCTATGGCTACACCTTC,CAISESGTGGYGYTF
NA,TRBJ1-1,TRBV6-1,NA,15,TGTGCCAGCAGGGCCATGGTACAGGTCAGCACTGAAGCTTTCTTT,CASRAMVQVSTEAFF
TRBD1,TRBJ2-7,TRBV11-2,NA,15,TGTGCCAGCAGCTTAGAGACAGGGAAGCTCTACGAGCAGTACTTC,CASSLETGKLYEQYF
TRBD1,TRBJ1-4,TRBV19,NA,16,TGTGCCACCACTCTTACAGGGGATAGAGCTAATGAAAAACTGTTTTTT,CATTLTGDRANEKLFF
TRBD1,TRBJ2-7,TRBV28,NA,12,TGTGCCAGCAGTTCCACAGGGGACGAGCAGTACTTC,CASSSTGDEQYF
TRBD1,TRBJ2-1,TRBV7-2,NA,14,TGTGCCAGCAGCGTACAGGGGGTCAGAGATGAGCAGTTCTTC,CASSVQGVRDEQFF
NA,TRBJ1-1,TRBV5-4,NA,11,TGTGCCAGCTCCAGGGGCACTGAAGCTTTCTTT,CASSRGTEAFF
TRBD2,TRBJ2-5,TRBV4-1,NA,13,TGCGCCAGCAGCCAGTGGGGGGGAGAGACCCAGTACTTC,CASSQWGGETQYF
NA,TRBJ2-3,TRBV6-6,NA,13,TGTGCCTCAAGGACTACTTACACAGATACGCAGTATTTT,CASRTTYTDTQYF
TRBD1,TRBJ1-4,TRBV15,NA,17,TGTGCCACCAGCAGAGGACAGGGGAGGAGGACTAATGAAAAACTGTTTTTT,CATSRGQGRRTNEKLFF
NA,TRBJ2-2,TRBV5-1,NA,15,TGCGCCAGCAGCTTGGACCCACGGAGAACCGGGGAGCTGTTTTTT,CASSLDPRRTGELFF
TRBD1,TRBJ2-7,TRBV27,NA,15,TGTGCCAGCAGTTTCCTGGGGACAGGGCCCTACGAGCAGTACTTC,CASSFLGTGPYEQYF
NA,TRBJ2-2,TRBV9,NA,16,TGTGCCAGCAGCGTAGCCGACAGAGCGAACACCGGGGAGCTGTTTTTT,CASSVADRANTGELFF
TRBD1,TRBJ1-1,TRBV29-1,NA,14,TGCAGCGTTGAAGATCAGGGCCAGGGGGCTGAAGCTTTCTTT,CSVEDQGQGAEAFF
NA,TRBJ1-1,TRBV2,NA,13,TGTGCCAGCAGCCCGGGGGGTGGCACTGAAGCTTTCTTT,CASSPGGGTEAFF
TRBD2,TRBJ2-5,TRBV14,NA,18,TGTGCCAGCAGCCAAGACCTCCCTAGCGGGAAGTACCAAGAGACCCAGTACTTC,CASSQDLPSGKYQETQYF
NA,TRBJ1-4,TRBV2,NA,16,TGTGCCAGCAGTGAAGCGCTTCAGGGGCTGGGAGAAAAACTGTTTTTT,CASSEALQGLGEKLFF
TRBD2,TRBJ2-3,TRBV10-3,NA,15,TGTGCCATCTGGGCCGAACTAGCGGGCACAGATACGCAGTATTTT,CAIWAELAGTDTQYF
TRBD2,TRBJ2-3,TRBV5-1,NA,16,TGCGCCAGCAGCTTGGGACTAGCGGGGGTAACAGATACGCAGTATTTT,CASSLGLAGVTDTQYF
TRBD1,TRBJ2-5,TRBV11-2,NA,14,TGTGCCAGCAGCCGAACAGGGGCTAGCGAGACCCAGTACTTC,CASSRTGASETQYF
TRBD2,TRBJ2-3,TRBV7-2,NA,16,TGTGCCAGCAGCTTAGCTATAGCGGGAGGCACAGATACGCAGTATTTT,CASSLAIAGGTDTQYF
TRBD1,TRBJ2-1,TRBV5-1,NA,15,TGCGCCAGCAGCTTGGCCGGGACAGGGTCCAATGAGCAGTTCTTC,CASSLAGTGSNEQFF
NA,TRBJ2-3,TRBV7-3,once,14,TGTGCCAGCAGCCACGTAACAGGGACAGATACGCAGTATTTT,CASSHVTGTDTQYF
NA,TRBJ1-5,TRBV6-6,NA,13,TGTGCCAGCACCCCGACAAGCAATCAGCCCCAGCATTTT,CASTPTSNQPQHF
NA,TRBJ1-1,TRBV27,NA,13,TGTGCCAGCAGTACCAGGGAGAACACTGAAGCTTTCTTT,CASSTRENTEAFF
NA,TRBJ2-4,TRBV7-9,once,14,TGTGCCAGCAGCGGAGGGGAGTCCAAAAACATTCAGTACTTC,CASSGGESKNIQYF
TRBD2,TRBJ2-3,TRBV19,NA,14,TGTGCCAGTAGACTAGCGGGAGCCACAGATACGCAGTATTTT,CASRLAGATDTQYF
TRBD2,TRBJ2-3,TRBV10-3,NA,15,TGTGCCATCAGCGACCTTAGAAGCGGGGCAGATACGCAGTATTTT,CAISDLRSGADTQYF
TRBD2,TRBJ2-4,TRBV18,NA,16,TGTGCCAGCTCACCTCGTAGCGGGGGGGCCAAAAACATTCAGTACTTC,CASSPRSGGAKNIQYF
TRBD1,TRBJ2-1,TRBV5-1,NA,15,TGCGCCAGCAGCCTAGGGACAGGGGGTTACAATGAGCAGTTCTTC,CASSLGTGGYNEQFF
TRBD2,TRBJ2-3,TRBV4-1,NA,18,TGCGCCAGCAGCCATCCCGGGGGCGGGAGGGGGGGCACAGATACGCAGTATTTT,CASSHPGGGRGGTDTQYF
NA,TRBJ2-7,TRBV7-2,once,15,TGTGCCAGCAGCTTAACTTCTGGGGCTTACTACGAGCAGTACTTC,CASSLTSGAYYEQYF
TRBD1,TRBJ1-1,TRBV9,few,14,TGTGCCAGCAGCGTAGTTCAGGGGGGCTCTGAAGCTTTCTTT,CASSVVQGGSEAFF
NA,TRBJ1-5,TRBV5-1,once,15,TGCGCCAGCAGCTTGGAGGGAGGGGGCAATCAGCCCCAGCATTTT,CASSLEGGGNQPQHF
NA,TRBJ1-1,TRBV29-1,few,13,TGCAGCGCTAACAAGGAGGTTTGGACTGAAGCTTTCTTT,CSANKEVWTEAFF
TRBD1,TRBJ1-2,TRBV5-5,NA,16,TGTGCCAGCAGCTTGGCCAACTTGGGACAGTCCTATGGCTACACCTTC,CASSLANLGQSYGYTF